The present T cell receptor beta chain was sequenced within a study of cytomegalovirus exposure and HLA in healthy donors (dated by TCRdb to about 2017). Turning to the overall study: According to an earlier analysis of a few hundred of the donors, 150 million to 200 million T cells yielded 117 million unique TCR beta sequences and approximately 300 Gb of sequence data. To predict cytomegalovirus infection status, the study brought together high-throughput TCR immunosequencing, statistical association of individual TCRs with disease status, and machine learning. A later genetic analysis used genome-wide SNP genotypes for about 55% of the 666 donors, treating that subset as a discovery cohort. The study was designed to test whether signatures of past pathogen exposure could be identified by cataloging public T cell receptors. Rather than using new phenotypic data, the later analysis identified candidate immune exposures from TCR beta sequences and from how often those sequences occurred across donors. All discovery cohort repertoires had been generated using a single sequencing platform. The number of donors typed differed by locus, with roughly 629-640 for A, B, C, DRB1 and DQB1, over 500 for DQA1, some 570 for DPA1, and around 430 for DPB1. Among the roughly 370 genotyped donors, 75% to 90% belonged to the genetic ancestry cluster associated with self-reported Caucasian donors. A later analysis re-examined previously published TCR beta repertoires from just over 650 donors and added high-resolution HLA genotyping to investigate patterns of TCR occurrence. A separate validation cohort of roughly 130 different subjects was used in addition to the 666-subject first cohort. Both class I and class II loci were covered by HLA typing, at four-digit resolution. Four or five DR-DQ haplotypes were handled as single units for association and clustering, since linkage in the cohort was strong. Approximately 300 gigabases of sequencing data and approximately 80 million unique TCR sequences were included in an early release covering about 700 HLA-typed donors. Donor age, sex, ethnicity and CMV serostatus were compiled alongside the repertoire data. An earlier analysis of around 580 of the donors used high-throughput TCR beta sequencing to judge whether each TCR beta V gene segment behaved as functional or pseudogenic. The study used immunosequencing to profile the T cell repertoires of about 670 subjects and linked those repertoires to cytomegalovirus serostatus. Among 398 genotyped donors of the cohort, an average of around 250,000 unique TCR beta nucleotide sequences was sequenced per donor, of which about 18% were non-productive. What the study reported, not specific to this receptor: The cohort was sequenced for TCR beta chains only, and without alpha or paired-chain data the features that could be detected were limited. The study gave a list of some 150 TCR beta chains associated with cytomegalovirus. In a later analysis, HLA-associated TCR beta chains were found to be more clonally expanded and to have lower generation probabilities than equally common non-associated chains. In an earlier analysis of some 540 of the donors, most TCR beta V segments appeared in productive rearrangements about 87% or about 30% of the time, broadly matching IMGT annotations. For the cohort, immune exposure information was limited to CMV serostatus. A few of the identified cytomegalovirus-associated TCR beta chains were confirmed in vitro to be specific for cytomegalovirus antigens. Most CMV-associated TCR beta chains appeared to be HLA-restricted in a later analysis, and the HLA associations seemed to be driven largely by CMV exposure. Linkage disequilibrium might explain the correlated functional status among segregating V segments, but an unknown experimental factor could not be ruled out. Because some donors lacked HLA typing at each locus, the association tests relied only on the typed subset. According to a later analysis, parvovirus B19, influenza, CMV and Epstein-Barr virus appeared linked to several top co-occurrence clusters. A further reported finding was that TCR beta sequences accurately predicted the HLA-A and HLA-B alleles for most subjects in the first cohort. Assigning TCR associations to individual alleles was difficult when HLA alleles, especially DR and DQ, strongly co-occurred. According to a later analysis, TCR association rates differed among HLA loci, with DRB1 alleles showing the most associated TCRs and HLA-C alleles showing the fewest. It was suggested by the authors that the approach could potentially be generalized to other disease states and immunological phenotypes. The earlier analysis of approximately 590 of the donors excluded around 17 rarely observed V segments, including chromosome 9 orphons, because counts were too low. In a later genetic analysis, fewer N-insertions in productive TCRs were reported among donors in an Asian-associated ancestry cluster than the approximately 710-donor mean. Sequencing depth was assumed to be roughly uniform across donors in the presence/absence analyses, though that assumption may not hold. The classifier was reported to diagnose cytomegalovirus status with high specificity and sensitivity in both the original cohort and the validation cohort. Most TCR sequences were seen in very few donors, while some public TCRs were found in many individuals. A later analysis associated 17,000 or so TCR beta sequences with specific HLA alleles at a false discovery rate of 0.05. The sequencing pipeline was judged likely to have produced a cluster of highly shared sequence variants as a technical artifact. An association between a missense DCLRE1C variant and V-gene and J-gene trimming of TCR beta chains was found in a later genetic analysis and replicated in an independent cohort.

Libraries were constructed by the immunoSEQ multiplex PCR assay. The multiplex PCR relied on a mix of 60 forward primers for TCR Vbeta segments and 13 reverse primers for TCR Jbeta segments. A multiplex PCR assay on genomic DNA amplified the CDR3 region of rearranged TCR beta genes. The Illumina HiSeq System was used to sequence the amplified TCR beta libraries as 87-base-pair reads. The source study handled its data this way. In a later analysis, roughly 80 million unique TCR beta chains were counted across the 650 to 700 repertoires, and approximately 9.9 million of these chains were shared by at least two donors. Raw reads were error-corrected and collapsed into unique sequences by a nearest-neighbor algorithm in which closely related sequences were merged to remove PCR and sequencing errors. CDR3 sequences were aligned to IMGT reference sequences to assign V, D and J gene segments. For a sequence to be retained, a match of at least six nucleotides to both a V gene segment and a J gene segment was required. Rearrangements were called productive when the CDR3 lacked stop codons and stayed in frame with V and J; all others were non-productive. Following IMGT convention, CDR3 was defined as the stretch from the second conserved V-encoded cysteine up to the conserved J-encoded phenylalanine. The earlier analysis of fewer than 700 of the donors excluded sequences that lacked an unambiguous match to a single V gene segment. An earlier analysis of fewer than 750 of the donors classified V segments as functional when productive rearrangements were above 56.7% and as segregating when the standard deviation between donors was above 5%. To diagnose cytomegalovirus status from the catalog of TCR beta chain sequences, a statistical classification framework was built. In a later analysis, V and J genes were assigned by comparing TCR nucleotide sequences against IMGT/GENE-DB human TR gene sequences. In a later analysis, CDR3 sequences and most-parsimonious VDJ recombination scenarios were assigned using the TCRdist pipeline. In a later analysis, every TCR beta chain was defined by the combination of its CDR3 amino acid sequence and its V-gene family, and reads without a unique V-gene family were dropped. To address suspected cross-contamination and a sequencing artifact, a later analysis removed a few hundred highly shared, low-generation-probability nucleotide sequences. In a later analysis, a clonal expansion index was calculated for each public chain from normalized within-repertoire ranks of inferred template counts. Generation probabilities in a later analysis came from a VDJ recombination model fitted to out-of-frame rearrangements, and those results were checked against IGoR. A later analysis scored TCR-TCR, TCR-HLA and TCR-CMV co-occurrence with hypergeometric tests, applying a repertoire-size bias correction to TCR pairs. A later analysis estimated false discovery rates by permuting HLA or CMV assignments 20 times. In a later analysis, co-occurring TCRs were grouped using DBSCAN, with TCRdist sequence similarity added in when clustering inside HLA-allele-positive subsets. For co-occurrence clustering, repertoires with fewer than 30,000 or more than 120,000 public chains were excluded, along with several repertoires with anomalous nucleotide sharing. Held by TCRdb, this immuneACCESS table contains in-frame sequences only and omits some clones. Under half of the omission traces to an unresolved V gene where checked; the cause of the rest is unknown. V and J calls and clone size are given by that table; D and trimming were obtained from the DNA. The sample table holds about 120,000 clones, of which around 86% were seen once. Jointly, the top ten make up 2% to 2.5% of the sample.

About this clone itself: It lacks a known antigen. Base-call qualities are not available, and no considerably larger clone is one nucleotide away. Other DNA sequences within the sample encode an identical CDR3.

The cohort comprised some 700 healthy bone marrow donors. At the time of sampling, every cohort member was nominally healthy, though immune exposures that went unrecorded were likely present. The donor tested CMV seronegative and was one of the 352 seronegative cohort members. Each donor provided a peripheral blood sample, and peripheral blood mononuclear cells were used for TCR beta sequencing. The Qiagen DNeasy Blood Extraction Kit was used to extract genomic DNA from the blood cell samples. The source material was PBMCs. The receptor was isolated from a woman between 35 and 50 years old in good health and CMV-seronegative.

CDR3 protein: CAISDRGQANTEAFF. The nucleotides are TGTGCCATCAGTGACCGCGGACAGGCGAACACTGAAGCTTTCTTT. Here the chain combines TRBV10-3 and TRBJ1-1; 7 bases in between match TRBD1. Unmatched junction bases come to 5, with V trimmed by 3 bases and J by 1 base. CDR1 and CDR2 were assigned from the germline V gene as ENHRY and SYGVKD. There are 15 amino acids in the CDR3, from cysteine to phenylalanine inclusive. Only the CDR3 part of the read is kept: 45 bases, read in frame from the first base.